The present T cell receptor (beta chain) was sequenced within a study of T cells after yellow fever vaccination. Study observations and caveats: Contamination by abundant bulk-population clonotypes could be present in FACS-sorted repertoires.

The TCR cDNA carried a universal primer site and UMIs from 5'RACE template switching. Each CDR3 protein gets one entry after TCRdb re-called the 5' RACE reads with MiXCR. The data show some 290,000 distinct CDR3 sequences, approximately 11% seen once. There are a few counts of this clonotype. The antigen is undetermined. The germline gives CDR1 KGHSH, CDR2 LQKENI. V lost 5 bases, J lost 0 bases, and 8 bases lay in between. The CDR3 has 14 residues. The sequenced sample was CD4+ T cells sorted from PBMCs, obtained 45 days after the yellow fever booster vaccination. This receptor was identified in a man aged 18 to 30 who received the YFV17D yellow fever vaccine. The chain recombines TRBV18 with TRBJ2-1, with D hard to call. The CDR3 region has the DNA TGTGCCAGCTCATCAAGCATCTCCTACAATGAGCAGTTCTTC. Its protein is CASSSSISYNEQFF.